The clone carrying this TCR beta chain was seen repeatedly, ten times or more. TCRdb reprocessed the RACE reads via MiXCR and lists one record per CDR3 protein. This repertoire shows about 34,000 distinct CDR3 sequences, more than 6% found once; its top ten account for roughly 9.5%. Germline CDR1 is SQVTM and CDR2 is ANQGSEA. There are 11 residues in the CDR3. The data were taken from a study of human T cells and chemical hapten exposure. The time point here: patch test 1, 2 weeks after DPC sensitization. Regarding treatment: therapeutic diphenylcyclopropenone sensitization with weekly scalp DPC. Unseparated into fractions, whole blood served as the source from which total RNA was extracted.

The sample consisted of whole blood, taken in connection with sensitization to the hapten diphenylcyclopropenone (DPC). The clonotype comes from a woman aged 25 to 39 with alopecia areata. Some clones in this sample may be carry-over from other donors' samples. V and J are TRBV29-1 and TRBJ1-1; possibly TRBD1 for D (5 bases). The last part of the DNA fits TRBJ1-6 better; the J call may be wrong. As DNA, the CDR3 is TGCAGCGTTGAAGATTGGGGGGGGCTCCACTTT. Translation: CSVEDWGGLHF.